This T cell receptor (beta chain) was documented in a study of blood T cell repertoires in COVID-19. Study in general: Samples of COVID-19 (acute and convalescent) were obtained from the United States, Italy and Spain. In each case, the material was cDNA or gDNA derived from T cells, B-cell-depleted T cells, or PBMCs.

Source study methods: Cell counts per sample came from amplifying reference gene primers. Using immunoSEQ multiplex PCR, the repertoire was profiled, and TCRdb retains in-frame clones only, with some absent. Clone size and the V and J calls come from that table; the DNA yielded D and trimming. The sample contains some 74,000 clones, 65% to 85% of which appear only once. V shed 4 bases and J 6 bases; nucleotides not matched to a gene: 11. CDR3 length: 15 residues. Germline V gene sequence: CDR1 SNHLY, CDR2 FYNNEI. Sequenced: peripheral blood. The sequence was obtained from a man in his 70s with active or convalescent COVID-19. The chain links TRBV2 to TRBJ1-2; 7 bases line up with TRBD1. This CDR3 is CASSVRGQNSHGYTF. CDR3 coding DNA: TGTGCCAGCAGTGTAAGGGGACAGAATTCTCATGGCTACACCTTC.